Sequencing of this T cell receptor (beta chain) was carried out in a study of early T cells in non-severe SARS-CoV-2 infection. Study context: Chains were unpaired, as sequencing was done on bulk RNA from unsorted whole blood.

TCRdb analysed the 5' RACE reads with MiXCR anew, one entry per CDR3 protein. The sample contains some 80,000 distinct CDR3 sequences, approximately 15% of which appear only once. This receptor was identified in an adult who was a healthcare worker with PCR-confirmed SARS-CoV-2 infection or an uninfected control (not recorded which). Sample: whole blood.

This chain's CDR3 is CSVPGTADSYEQYF. The CDR3 nucleotides are TGCAGCGTACCGGGGACAGCAGATTCCTACGAGCAGTACTTC. V gene TRBV29-1 combines with J gene TRBJ2-7; TRBD1 matches at 7 bases. Trimming cost V 6 bases and J 1 base; bases outside gene matches: 9. The germline CDR1 and CDR2 sequences are SQVTM and ANQGSEA. The CDR3 extends over 14 amino acids.